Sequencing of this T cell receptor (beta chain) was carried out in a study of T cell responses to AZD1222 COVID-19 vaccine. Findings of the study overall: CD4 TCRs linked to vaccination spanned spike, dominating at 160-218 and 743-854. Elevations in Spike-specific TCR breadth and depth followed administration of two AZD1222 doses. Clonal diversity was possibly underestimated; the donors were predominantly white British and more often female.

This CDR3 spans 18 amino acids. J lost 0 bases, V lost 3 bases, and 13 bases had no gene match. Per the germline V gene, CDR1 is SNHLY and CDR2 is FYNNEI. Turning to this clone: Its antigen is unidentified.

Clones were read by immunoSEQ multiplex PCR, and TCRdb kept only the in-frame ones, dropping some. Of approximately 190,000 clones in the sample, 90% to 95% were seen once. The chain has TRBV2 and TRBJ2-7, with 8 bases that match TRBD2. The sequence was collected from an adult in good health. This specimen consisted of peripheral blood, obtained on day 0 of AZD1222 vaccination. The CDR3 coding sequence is TGTGCCAGCAGTGAGGTTTTTAGCGGGACCGCGAGCTCCTACGAGCAGTACTTC. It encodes CASSEVFSGTASSYEQYF. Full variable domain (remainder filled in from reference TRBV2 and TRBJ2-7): EPEVTQTPSHQVTQMGQEVILRCVPISNHLYFYWYRQILGQKVEFLVSFYNNEISEKSEIFDDQFSVERPDGSNFTLKIRSTKLEDSAMYFCASSEVFSGTASSYEQYFGPGTRLTVT.